A single sample is the source of the 12 T cell receptor beta chains below, sequenced in a study of PD-L1 blockade in urothelial cancer (dated by TCRdb to about 2017). Receptor amplification or capture employed the immunoSEQ multiplex PCR assay. This immuneACCESS table, as held by TCRdb, lists in-frame sequences with V and J called but not all clones. Of the missing ones, under half trace to an unresolved V gene in checked studies; the others have no known cause. Recorded for this sample are 25,000 to 30,000 clones; approximately 86% of them occurred a single time. 1.8% of the sample goes to the ten largest clones. Sequenced here: PBMCs, sampled around atezolizumab (anti-PD-L1) treatment. All receptors derive from a middle-aged man with urothelial cancer.

This clone was seen a few times. The chain couples TRBV5-6 to TRBJ2-2; 14 bases are a match to TRBD2. This CDR3 is 18 amino acids long. Germline V gene lookup returns CDR1 SGHDT and CDR2 YYEEEE. Germline trimming cut 3 bases from V and 4 bases from J; bases unmatched to any gene: 8. CDR3 loop: CASSSTSGRALGTGELFF. The CDR3 coding sequence is TGTGCCAGCAGCTCGACTAGCGGGAGGGCCCTCGGCACCGGGGAGCTGTTTTTT.

This chain connects TRBV6-5 to TRBJ1-3, with D tentatively TRBD1 (6 bases). CDR3 size: 15 residues. V dropped 7 bases and J dropped 0 bases, with 13 bases sitting between them. Per germline, CDR1 MNHEY and CDR2 SVGAGI. CDR3: CASTRTDHSGNTIYF. The CDR3 DNA follows: TGTGCCAGCACTAGGACAGACCACTCTGGAAACACCATATATTTT.

The V and J genes are TRBV7-9 and TRBJ1-1; no reliable D call. CDR1 SEHNR and CDR2 FQNEAQ come from the germline V gene (reference sequence). The CDR3 spans 12 residues. V dropped 0 bases and J dropped 4 bases, with 3 bases sitting between them. CDR3 nucleotide sequence: TGTGCCAGCAGCTTAGCCTTCACTGAAGCTTTCTTT. It codes for CASSLAFTEAFF.

The CDR3 coding sequence is TGTGCCAGCAGCCGCGCCCTAGCGGGAGGCTCAGATACGCAGTATTTT. Its protein product is CASSRALAGGSDTQYF. This sequence joins TRBV5-4 and TRBJ2-3, with 11 bases lining up with TRBD2. The V segment lost 4 bases and the J segment 4 bases; nucleotides outside the gene matches: 8. Germline V lookup: CDR1 SGHNT, CDR2 YYREEE (reference sequence). This CDR3 has 16 amino acids.

V is TRBV2 and J is TRBJ1-2; D may be TRBD1 (5 bases). Looked up from germline, CDR1 is SNHLY and CDR2 is FYNNEI. This CDR3 has 13 amino acids. Trimming removed 7 bases from V and 2 bases from J, with 11 bases in between. The CDR3 DNA reads TGTGCCAGCATAGGCCGGGGGAACTATGGCTACACCTTC. Encoded protein: CASIGRGNYGYTF.

The rearrangement joins TRBV10-1 to TRBJ1-5; D gene uncertain. CDR1 and CDR2 (germline): WNHNN, SYGVQD (reference sequence). The CDR3 has 11 amino acids. V gave up 6 bases and J gave up 4 bases, with 4 bases separating them. In DNA, the CDR3 is TGCGCCAGCAGCAGTAATCAGCCCCAGCATTTT. Amino acid sequence: CASSSNQPQHF.

The rearrangement uses TRBV30 and TRBJ2-1, with D possibly being TRBD1 (5 bases). V dropped 5 bases and J dropped 6 bases, with 8 bases sitting between them. This CDR3 is built from 11 residues. Germline CDR1 GTSNPN, CDR2 SVGIG (reference sequence). The CDR3 spells CAWAQVNEQFF. CDR3 sequence (DNA): TGTGCCTGGGCACAGGTCAATGAGCAGTTCTTC.

This chain joins TRBV7-2 and TRBJ2-7; TRBD2 aligns across 10 bases. This CDR3 is built from 14 residues. V lost 5 bases and J lost 3; bases outside the gene matches: 4. The germline CDR1 and CDR2 sequences are SGHTA and FQGNSA. CDR3 sequence (DNA): TGTGCCAGCAGCCGCTCTAGCGGGGGCTACGAGCAGTACTTC. This sequence encodes CASSRSSGGYEQYF.

The CDR3 DNA is TGCAGCGTTGAAGATGGACCGGACAGGGCAGTAGGGACTAACTATGGCTACACCTTC. Its translation is CSVEDGPDRAVGTNYGYTF. This chain connects TRBV29-1 to TRBJ1-2; 8 positions match TRBD1. The V gene end was trimmed by 0 bases and the J gene end by 0 bases; junction bases not matched to a gene: 15. CDR3 length: 19 amino acids. Germline CDR1 and CDR2: SQVTM and ANQGSEA.

This chain connects TRBV30 to TRBJ2-7; D is possibly TRBD1 (6 bases). Germline V lookup: CDR1 GTSNPN, CDR2 SVGIG (reference sequence). The CDR3 spans 15 residues. With 0 bases removed from V and 0 bases from J, the gap between germline ends came to 12 bases. The CDR3 nucleotides are TGTGCCTGGAGTGTACTGGCAGGGGTCTCCTACGAGCAGTACTTC. Protein: CAWSVLAGVSYEQYF.

This clone occurred a few times. The chain is built from TRBV7-6 and TRBJ2-7; 10 positions match TRBD1. The CDR3 runs 15 residues. CDR1 is SGHVS and CDR2 is FNYEAQ in the germline V gene. V dropped 0 bases and J dropped 7; count of bases not matched to a gene: 6. CDR3 DNA sequence: TGTGCCAGCAGCTTAGCCCCCTGGACAGGGGGGGAGCAGTACTTC. Translating gives CASSLAPWTGGEQYF.

CDR3 sequence: CASSLAGGDNSPLHF. CDR3 DNA sequence: TGTGCCAGCAGCCTGGCGGGGGGGGATAATTCACCCCTCCACTTT. The chain couples TRBV9 to TRBJ1-6, with TRBD1 as a possible D gene (5 bases). Germline assignment: CDR1 SGDLS and CDR2 YYNGEE. V shed 4 bases and J shed 5 bases, with 13 bases lying between them. The CDR3 totals 15 residues.